This TCR beta chain is drawn from a study of T-cell memory formation after mild COVID-19. MiXCR, run by TCRdb on the 5' RACE reads, gives a single entry per CDR3 protein. The profile shows 100,000 to 130,000 distinct CDR3 sequences, around an eighth of them singletons. Trimming shortened V by 6 bases and J by 7 bases, and 13 bases separated the two germline ends. This CDR3 spans 12 amino acids. CDR1 is SQVTM, CDR2 ANQGSEA, per germline. Study results and limitations: Contracting CD4+ clones were located mainly in CM and EM, and CD8+ clones in EMRA. CD4+ bias marked clones expanding day 15 to 37, unlike balanced contracting clones.

As to this clonotype: The antigen remains unidentified.

Sequencing used PBMCs or a T cell subset sorted from them (not recorded which). The chain couples TRBV29-1 to TRBJ2-1, with TRBD2 as a possible D gene (6 bases). The TCR originated in a man younger than 35 who had mild COVID-19 (a few samples of this study predate the infection). Cell type and time point are not known. The CDR3 coding sequence is TGCAGCGTCCCGAAGGCGGGGAATGAGCAGTTCTTC. Amino acid sequence: CSVPKAGNEQFF.